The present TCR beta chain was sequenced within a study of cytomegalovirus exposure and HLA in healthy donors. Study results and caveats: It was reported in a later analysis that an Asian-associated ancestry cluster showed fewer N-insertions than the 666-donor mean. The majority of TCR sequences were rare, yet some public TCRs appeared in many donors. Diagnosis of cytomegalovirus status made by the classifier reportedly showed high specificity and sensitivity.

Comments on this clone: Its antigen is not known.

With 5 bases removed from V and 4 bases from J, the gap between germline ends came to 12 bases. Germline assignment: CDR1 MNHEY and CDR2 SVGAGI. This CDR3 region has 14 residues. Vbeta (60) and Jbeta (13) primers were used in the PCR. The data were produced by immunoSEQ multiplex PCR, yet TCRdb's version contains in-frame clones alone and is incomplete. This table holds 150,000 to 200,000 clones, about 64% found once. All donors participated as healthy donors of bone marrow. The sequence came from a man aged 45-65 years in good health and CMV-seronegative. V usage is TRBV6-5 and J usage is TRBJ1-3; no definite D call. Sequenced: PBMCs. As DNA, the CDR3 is TGTGCCAGCAGTCAAACTAAGGCCGGAAACACCATATATTTT. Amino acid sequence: CASSQTKAGNTIYF.